This T cell receptor (beta chain) was profiled in a study of radiation and T cells in renal cell carcinoma. This table comes from immunoSEQ multiplex PCR, and its TCRdb copy is limited to in-frame clones, with some not included. Of roughly 160,000 clones listed, around 90% are singletons. The time point: blood 4 weeks post-SBRT, at nephrectomy. The treatment denotes: 15 Gy SBRT to primary tumor, nephrectomy 4 weeks later. Nephrectomy followed 15 Gy stereotactic body radiation by 4 weeks. The tumor was a clear cell renal cell carcinoma. The specimen was blood, collected from a patient whose treatment included radiotherapy and nephrectomy. The clonotype originates from a woman in her 50s with renal cell carcinoma.

As DNA, the CDR3 is TGTGCCAGCAGCTCGGTGACAGGTGGTGGAAGTGAAGCTTTCTTT. Translated, it gives CASSSVTGGGSEAFF. The rearrangement joins TRBV5-5 to TRBJ1-1; the D gene is possibly TRBD1 (6 bases). The CDR3 extends over 15 amino acids. CDR1 and CDR2 (germline): SGHKS, YYEKEE (reference sequence). Trimming stripped 3 bases from V and 7 bases from J, with 19 bases between.